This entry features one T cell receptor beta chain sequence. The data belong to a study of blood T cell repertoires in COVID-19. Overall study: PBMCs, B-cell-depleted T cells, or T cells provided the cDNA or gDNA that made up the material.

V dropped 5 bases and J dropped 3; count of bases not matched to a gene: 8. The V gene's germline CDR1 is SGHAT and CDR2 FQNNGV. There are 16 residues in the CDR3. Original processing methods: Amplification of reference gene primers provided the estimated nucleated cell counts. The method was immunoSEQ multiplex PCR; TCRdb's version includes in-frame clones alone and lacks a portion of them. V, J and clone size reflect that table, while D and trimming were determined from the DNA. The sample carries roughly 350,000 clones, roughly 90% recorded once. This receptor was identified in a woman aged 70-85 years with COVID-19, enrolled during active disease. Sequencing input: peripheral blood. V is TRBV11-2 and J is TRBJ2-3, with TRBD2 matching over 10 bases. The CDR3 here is CASSGLAGGGTDTQYF. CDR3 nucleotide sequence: TGTGCCAGCAGCGGATTAGCGGGGGGAGGGACAGATACGCAGTATTTT.